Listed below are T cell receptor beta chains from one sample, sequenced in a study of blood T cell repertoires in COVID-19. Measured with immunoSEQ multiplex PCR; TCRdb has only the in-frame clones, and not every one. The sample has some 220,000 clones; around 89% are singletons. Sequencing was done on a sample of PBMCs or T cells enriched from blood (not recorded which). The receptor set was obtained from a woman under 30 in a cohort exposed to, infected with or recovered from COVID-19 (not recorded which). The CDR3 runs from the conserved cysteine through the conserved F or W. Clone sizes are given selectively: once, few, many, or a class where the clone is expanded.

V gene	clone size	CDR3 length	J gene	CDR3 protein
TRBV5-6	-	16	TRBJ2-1	CASSDGRGARGNEQFF
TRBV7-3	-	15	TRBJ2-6	CASSLGHSGANVLTF
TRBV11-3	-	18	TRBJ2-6	CASSWGASGTSGANVLTF
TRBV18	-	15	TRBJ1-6	CASSQSTVYNSPLHF
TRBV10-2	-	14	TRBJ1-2	CASSESQGNYGYTF
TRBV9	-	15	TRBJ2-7	CASSVEGTGNYEQYF
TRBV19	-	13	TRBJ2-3	CASSPQRADTQYF
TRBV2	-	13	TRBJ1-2	CASSEAGGRGYTF
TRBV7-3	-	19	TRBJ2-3	CASRRGQGVSGGGTDTQYF
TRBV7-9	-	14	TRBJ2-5	CASSPDRGQETQYF
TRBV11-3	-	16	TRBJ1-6	CASSPKKDRSNSPLHF
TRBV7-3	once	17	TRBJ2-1	CASSSATSGGAYNEQFF
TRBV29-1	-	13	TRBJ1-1	CSGNRGGNTEAFF
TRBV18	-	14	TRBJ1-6	CASSPRDNDSPLHF
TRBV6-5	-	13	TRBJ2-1	CAGKAGAGYEQFF
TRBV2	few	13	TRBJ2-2	CASSESVPGELFF
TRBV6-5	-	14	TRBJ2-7	CASSYSAGLYEQYF
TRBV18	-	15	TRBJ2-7	CASSPVGTGDYEQYF
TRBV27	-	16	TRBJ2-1	CASRPTSGGAYNEQFF
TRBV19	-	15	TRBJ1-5	CASSPTGGAEQPQHF
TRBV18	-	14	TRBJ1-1	CASSQQSMNTEAFF
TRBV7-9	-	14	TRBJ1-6	CASSQGPGHSPLHF
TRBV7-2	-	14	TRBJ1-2	CASSLATGDYGYTF
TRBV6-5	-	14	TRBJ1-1	CASRGGSRNTEAFF
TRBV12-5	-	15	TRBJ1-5	CASGPLTGGNQPQHF
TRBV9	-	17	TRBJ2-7	CASSVSSDFSLDYEQYF
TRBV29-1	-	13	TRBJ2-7	CSVAQGRAYEQYF
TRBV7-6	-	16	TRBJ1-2	CASSLEVRGRMNGYTF
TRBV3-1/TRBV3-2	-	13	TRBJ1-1	CASSLTGDTEAFF
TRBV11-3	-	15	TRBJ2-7	CASSLDRWTSYEQYF
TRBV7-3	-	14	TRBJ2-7	CASSSTGGGDEQYF
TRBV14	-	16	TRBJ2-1	CASSFDRGGNYNEQFF
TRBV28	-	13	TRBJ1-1	CASSYPGGEAAFF
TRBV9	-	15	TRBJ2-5	CASSVDDRGEETQYF
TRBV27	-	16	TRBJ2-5	CASSSASGGAGETQYF